The present entry profiles one T cell receptor beta chain with its context. It lacks a known antigen. No base quality values were provided; no much bigger clone lies one nucleotide off. TCRbeta CDR3 regions were sequenced with the immunoSEQ Assay. After extraction, genomic DNA underwent amplification by bias-controlled multiplex PCR, followed by high-throughput sequencing. The authors' analysis ran thus. To quantify the absolute abundance of every unique TCRbeta CDR3 region, sequences were collapsed and filtered. T cell fraction was estimated by normalization of TCRbeta template counts to usable DNA, with usable DNA being measured through amplification of reference genes present in all nucleated cells. Repertoire TCRs were annotated as SARS-CoV-2-specific by exact matching of V gene, CDR3 amino acid sequence and J gene to a known reactive TCR set. The reference SARS-CoV-2 TCR set was derived from MIRA and filtered for enrichment in COVID-19-positive ImmuneCODE repertoires, a step that removed public or cross-reactive TCRs. Using the MIRA antigens, annotated TCRs were further analysed by specific ORF or by position within an ORF. Depth was the summed frequency of annotated unique rearrangements, while breadth was defined as annotated unique rearrangements over total unique productive rearrangements. Two-sided Wilcoxon rank-sum tests were used to compare TCR breadth between groups. The table was pulled from immuneACCESS by TCRdb, which kept in-frame rearrangements only. Such tables lose some clones; where checked, under half of the loss comes from unresolved V genes, and the rest has no known cause. The DNA gave D and trimming, while V, J and clone size come from that table. For this sample there are over 100,000 clones; 60% to 85% appear just once. Together, the top ten hold around 15% of the sample.

The sample's time point label, in plain terms: individuals recovered from natural SARS-CoV-2 infection. This entry is derived from a study of Ad26.COV2.S vaccination and SARS-CoV-2 variants (dated by TCRdb to about 2021). Describing the broader study: Sequencing of the TCRbeta repertoire served to evaluate the specificity and breadth of SARS-CoV-2-reactive T cell receptors following Ad26.COV2.S vaccination. A total of 32 samples were included in the TCR-sequenced set, comprising about 20 Ad26.COV2.S vaccine recipients, 5 placebo recipients and 8 SARS-CoV-2 convalescent individuals.

General conclusions and limits of the study: After vaccination, substantial breadth of spike-specific CD8+ and CD4+ T cell responses was reported. Comparable non-spike TCR breadth was observed between vaccine and placebo recipients, consistent with only spike being contained in the vaccine. It was noted by the authors that total T cell responses may have been underestimated by the TCR breadth and depth analyses. Higher spike-specific TCR breadth was observed in Ad26.COV2.S recipients than in placebo recipients (P = 0.0014).

The source of this sequence is a human donor who had recovered from COVID-19. The sequences come from peripheral blood, collected after recovery from COVID-19.

The CDR3 region has the sequence CASSLRGGLAGVTDTQYF. The bases read TGTGCCAGCAGTTTAAGGGGTGGGCTAGCGGGGGTGACAGATACGCAGTATTTT. The receptor chain draws on TRBV28 and TRBJ2-3; the junction holds 10 bases that match TRBD2. For CDR1 and CDR2, the germline V gene lists MDHEN and SYDVKM. Its CDR3 holds 18 amino acids, cysteine through phenylalanine. Of all the DNA, just the CDR3 is kept, 54 bases in frame from base 1. V is cut back by 2 bases and J by 3 bases, with 11 bases in the junction unmatched.